These T cell receptor beta chains were read from a single sample in a study of OX40 agonist ivuxolimab in advanced cancers. Profiled with immunoSEQ multiplex PCR; TCRdb holds only in-frame clones, not every one. The table has 60,000 to 75,000 clones, 85% to 90% seen once; the top ten hold about 5.9%. This specimen consisted of CD4+ or CD8+ T cells sorted from blood, obtained in a trial of the OX40 agonist ivuxolimab. These receptors were obtained from an adult with an advanced solid tumor such as melanoma, head and neck, liver or kidney cancer. Both conserved end residues are part of each CDR3.

TRBJ2-7	TRBV7-2	CASSSSGRAAHEQYF
TRBJ1-1	TRBV15	CATSRGNRGRGSEAFF
TRBJ1-2	TRBV27	CASSRAGPANYGYTF
TRBJ1-5	TRBV6-5	CASSYAGGVQPQHF
TRBJ2-7	TRBV6-5	CASSGRTVSYEQYF
TRBJ1-1	TRBV18	CASSLLTGLYTEAFF
TRBJ2-5	TRBV9	CASSALGAVQETQYF
TRBJ1-5	TRBV10-2	CASATGQGRNQPQHF
TRBJ2-5	TRBV30	CACDLGGAGETQYF
TRBJ1-1	TRBV11-3	CASSLQSATEAFF
TRBJ1-3	TRBV10-3	CASGRSSGNTIYF
TRBJ1-1	TRBV18	CASSPDRGGEAFF
TRBJ1-1	TRBV29-1	CSAKGTAERTEAFF
TRBJ1-1	TRBV5-1	CASSLVGGVGTEAFF
TRBJ1-2	TRBV7-9	CASSLGHSYGYTF
TRBJ2-2	TRBV6-6	CASRLTVMRTGELFF
TRBJ1-2	TRBV27	CASDSPPRGYTF
TRBJ2-2	TRBV9	CASTPKNRGPNTGELFF
TRBJ2-7	TRBV11-3	CASSPMWSGRDYEQYF
TRBJ1-2	TRBV11-2	CASSPRLGRGNYGYTF
TRBJ2-2	TRBV11-2	CASSLGRGTGGRGELFF
TRBJ1-1	TRBV28	CASTLVSANTEAFF
TRBJ2-6	TRBV5-1	CASRWTDNGANVLTF
TRBJ1-1	TRBV5-1	CASVGRANTEAFF
TRBJ2-1	TRBV19	CASTQRGGSYNEQFF
TRBJ2-5	TRBV28	CASRRTEETQYF
TRBJ1-5	TRBV6-5	CASSYDGRQPQHF
TRBJ1-2	TRBV10-3	CAITPTGRDYGYTF
TRBJ1-4	TRBV4-2	CASSQSSGGNEKLFF
TRBJ1-2	TRBV13	CASSLGIYGYTF
TRBJ1-1	TRBV11-3	CASSLDGDGTEAFF
TRBJ2-1	TRBV18	CASSPRRGGYNEQFF
TRBJ1-1	TRBV5-5	CASSLVPRQANTEAFF
TRBJ1-1	TRBV7-2	CASSLDSKTEAFF
TRBJ1-2	TRBV28	CASSSTPPYGYTF
TRBJ1-5	TRBV19	CASSIDYWGVAGQPQHF
TRBJ1-3	TRBV9	CASSEEGLSGNTIYF
TRBJ1-2	TRBV15	CATSRDGGHYGYTF
TRBJ1-5	TRBV2	CASSAGVRQPQHF
TRBJ1-2	TRBV6-5	CASSYQAELYGYTF
TRBJ1-5	TRBV7-2	CASSLFLQPQHF
TRBJ1-6	TRBV30	CACESRQGVSPLHF
TRBJ2-3	TRBV5-1	CASSPSGEESDTQYF
TRBJ1-2	TRBV9	CASSAIGREANYGYTF
TRBJ2-1	TRBV9	CASSGQGLTYNEQFF
TRBJ2-4	TRBV7-9	CASSLVSGVAKNIQYF
TRBJ1-2	TRBV18	CASSPETGTNYGYTF
TRBJ2-2	TRBV19	CASSGGRRELFF
TRBJ2-1	TRBV19	CASGIAGINEQFF
TRBJ2-1	TRBV19	CASSIARGESYNEQFF